The clone carrying this T cell receptor (beta chain) has a count of ten or more. Its antigen is undetermined. TCRdb reanalysed the 5' RACE reads using MiXCR and keeps one entry per CDR3 protein. The top ten clones hold more than 2% of a sample with around 200,000 distinct CDR3 sequences, roughly 17% of them seen once. This entry is derived from a study of T-cell memory formation after mild COVID-19. The CDR3 covers 15 residues. Germline-derived CDR1 and CDR2 are SGHRS and YFSETQ. The J segment lost 1 base and the V segment lost 4 bases, leaving 5 bases of the junction unmatched. Study-wide findings and caveats: The main location of contracting CD4+ clones was CM and EM, and that of contracting CD8+ clones was EMRA. Researchers found some responding clones in pre-infection memory, a sign that cross-reactive memory joined.

The chain joins TRBV5-1 to TRBJ2-7; 10 bases fit TRBD1. The receptor's source is an adult woman who had mild COVID-19 (a few samples of this study predate the infection). Cell type and time point are not known. Sequencing was performed on PBMCs or a T cell subset sorted from them (not recorded which). The CDR3 here is CASSVEGQGSYEQYF. CDR3 sequence (DNA): TGCGCCAGCAGCGTCGAGGGACAGGGGTCCTACGAGCAGTACTTC.